This T cell receptor beta chain stems from a study of blood T cell repertoires in COVID-19. Study as a whole: T cells, B-cell-depleted T cells, or PBMCs supplied cDNA or gDNA.

Patients at the Seattle site were enrolled during active infection and followed longitudinally. This clone occurred a few times. Clones were read by immunoSEQ multiplex PCR, and TCRdb kept only the in-frame ones, dropping some. Among about 500,000 clones, roughly 91% were seen once, and the ten largest hold roughly 7.3%. Germline CDR1 reads DFQATT; CDR2 reads SNEGSKA (reference sequence). Trimming removed 6 bases at V and 8 bases at J, with 13 bases between. This CDR3 has 11 residues. This sequence originates from a woman in her 50s with COVID-19, enrolled during active disease. Input material: peripheral blood. This chain joins TRBV20-1 and TRBJ1-2; D not resolved. CDR3 region: CSAEGTLGYTF. The CDR3 DNA reads as TGCAGTGCCGAGGGCACTCTGGGCTACACCTTC.